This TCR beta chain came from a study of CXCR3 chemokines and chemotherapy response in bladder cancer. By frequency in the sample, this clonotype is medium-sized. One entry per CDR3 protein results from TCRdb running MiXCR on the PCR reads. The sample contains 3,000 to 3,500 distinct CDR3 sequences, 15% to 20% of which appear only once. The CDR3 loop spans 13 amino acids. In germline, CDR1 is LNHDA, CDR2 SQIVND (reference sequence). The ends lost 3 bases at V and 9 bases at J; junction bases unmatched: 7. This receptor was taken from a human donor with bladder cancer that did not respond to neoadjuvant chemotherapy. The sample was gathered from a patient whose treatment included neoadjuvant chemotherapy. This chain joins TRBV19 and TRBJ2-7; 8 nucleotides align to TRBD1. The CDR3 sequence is CASSMGGQVAQYF. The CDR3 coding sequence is TGTGCCAGTAGTATGGGGGGACAGGTCGCGCAGTACTTC.